The 12 T cell receptor beta chains in this list originate from one sample, sequenced in a study of early stage breast cancer tumors. Assay: immunoSEQ multiplex PCR; the TCRdb copy retains only in-frame clones and omits some. Of around 60,000 clones in the sample, 60% to 85% were seen once. The sequencing input was blood. Receptor source: a person in their thirties with breast cancer.

CDR3 DNA: TGTGCCAGCAGTGAATCGGCGGCTAGCACAGATACGCAGTATTTT. Translating gives CASSESAASTDTQYF. The V gene is TRBV6-1, the J gene TRBJ2-3; D gene uncertain. The CDR3 spans 15 residues. Germline lookup yields CDR1 MNHNS and CDR2 SASEGT. Trimming removed 2 bases from V and 0 bases from J, with 9 bases in between.

V gene TRBV9 combines with J gene TRBJ1-2; D ambiguous. CDR3 length equals 19 residues. Germline CDR1 and CDR2: SGDLS and YYNGEE. Deletions cut 0 bases from V and 0 bases from J, with 21 bases between. The CDR3 nucleotides are TGTGCCAGCAGCGTAGCCCCTCCTGGGCAGGCGGCCCCTAACTATGGCTACACCTTC. It codes for CASSVAPPGQAAPNYGYTF.

The rearrangement uses TRBV4-3 and TRBJ2-7; D is ambiguous. V was trimmed by 0 bases and J by 4 bases, leaving 16 bases between them. The CDR3 spans 16 residues. CDR1 LGHNA and CDR2 YSLEER come from the germline V gene. This CDR3 reads CASSQDLVLLGYEQYF. CDR3 DNA: TGCGCCAGCAGCCAAGATCTAGTCCTATTGGGGTACGAGCAGTACTTC.

This chain links TRBV19 with TRBJ1-3; D remains unclear. CDR1 LNHDA and CDR2 SQIVND come from the germline V gene (reference sequence). Trimming left V 4 bases short and J 0 bases short, with 7 bases between. CDR3 size: 14 residues. The CDR3 nucleotides are TGTGCCAGTAGTAGGGGAAACTCTGGAAACACCATATATTTT. This sequence encodes CASSRGNSGNTIYF.

The chain employs TRBV25-1 and TRBJ2-7; D remains unclear. V lost 8 bases, J lost 0 bases, and 5 bases lay in between. This CDR3 is 11 amino acids long. CDR1 and CDR2 from the germline V gene are MGHDK and SYGVNS. The CDR3 spells CASLGSYEQYF. CDR3 nucleotide sequence: TGTGCCAGCTTGGGCTCCTACGAGCAGTACTTC.

This clone has only a few counts. The CDR3 here is CATQAGDGNNEQFF. CDR3 coding DNA: TGCGCCACCCAAGCGGGAGATGGGAACAATGAGCAGTTCTTC. This chain links TRBV10-2 with TRBJ2-1; 8 bases fit TRBD2. This CDR3 is built from 14 residues. The germline V gene encodes CDR1 WSHSY and CDR2 SAAADI. J gave up 5 bases and V 10 bases, and 10 bases lay outside the gene matches.

The chain combines TRBV21-1 with TRBJ2-7; TRBD2 reflects the table's D call only, with no check against the DNA. TRBV21-1 is labeled a pseudogene. There are 11 residues in the CDR3. The CDR3 spells CASSKVPGESF. The CDR3 DNA follows: TGTGCCAGCAGCAAAGTTCCCGGAGAGAGCTTC.

V is TRBV7-6 and J is TRBJ2-1, with TRBD2 as a possible D gene (5 bases). Per germline, CDR1 SGHVS and CDR2 FNYEAQ. The CDR3 has 15 amino acids. The V gene lost 5 bases and the J gene lost 0 bases, with 11 bases spanning the gap. CDR3 in amino acids: CASSPEGISYNEQFF. The DNA of the CDR3 is TGTGCCAGCAGCCCCGAGGGAATCTCCTACAATGAGCAGTTCTTC.

There are a few counts of this clone. The V gene is TRBV2, the J gene TRBJ1-4; no reliable D call. This CDR3 has 12 residues. The ends were cut back, 8 bases at V and 10 bases at J, with 14 bases in the middle. Germline V lookup: CDR1 SNHLY, CDR2 FYNNEI. CDR3 in DNA: TGTGCCAGCCTCGGACCCCGAGGAAAACTGTTTTTT. Its translation: CASLGPRGKLFF. The whole variable domain, filled in from reference TRBV2 and TRBJ1-4, reads EPEVTQTPSHQVTQMGQEVILRCVPISNHLYFYWYRQILGQKVEFLVSFYNNEISEKSEIFDDQFSVERPDGSNFTLKIRSTKLEDSAMYFCASLGPRGKLFFGSGTQLSVL.

The chain employs TRBV7-2 and TRBJ2-1; a weak D match, TRBD2 (5 bases). The CDR3 spans 10 residues. In germline, CDR1 is SGHTA, CDR2 FQGNSA. V was clipped by 9 bases and J by 5 bases, with 5 bases between them. CDR3 nucleotide sequence: TGTGCCAGGGGAGACAATGAGCAGTTCTTC. Translated, it gives CARGDNEQFF.

J is TRBJ2-3 and V is TRBV5-1; D tentatively fits TRBD1 or TRBD2 (5 bases each). Between the trimmed V and J ends, which lost 7 bases and 2 bases, there was a span of 11 bases. Germline V gene sequence: CDR1 SGHRS, CDR2 YFSETQ. CDR3 size: 13 residues. The CDR3 here is CASSGTFTDTQYF. Here the CDR3 DNA reads TGCGCCAGCTCCGGGACCTTCACAGATACGCAGTATTTT.

The V and J genes are TRBV29-1 and TRBJ2-1; TRBD1 is a possible D gene (5 bases). V lost 2 bases, J lost 8 bases, and 13 bases lay in between. Germline lookup yields CDR1 SQVTM and CDR2 ANQGSEA. The CDR3 extends over 13 amino acids. CDR3 residues: CSVERGRYDEQFF. DNA of the CDR3: TGCAGCGTTGAAAGGGGTCGGTACGATGAGCAGTTCTTC.